Listed below are T cell receptor beta chains from one sample, sequenced in a study of human T cells and chemical hapten exposure. TCRdb passed the RACE reads through MiXCR, listing each CDR3 protein once. The table records more than 300,000 distinct CDR3 sequences, 4.5% to 7% of them present only once. Sequenced material: whole blood, taken in connection with sensitization to the hapten diphenylcyclopropenone (DPC). The source of these receptors is a woman aged 18-29 years with alopecia areata. Some clones in this sample may be carry-over from other donors' samples. Both conserved end residues are part of each CDR3. Fields, in order: V gene, clone size, J gene, D gene, CDR3 DNA, CDR3 protein. The D gene is left open where the match is weak. Size is stated for part of the rows, as once, few or many counts, or as a class when the clone is expanded.

>TRBV4-2|.|TRBJ2-1|TRBD1
TGTGCCAGCAGACGGGCTGGACAGGTGGCTAATGAGCAGTTCTTC
CASRRAGQVANEQFF
>TRBV9|few|TRBJ2-3|.
TGTGCCAGCAGCGTAGGACGGAGCACAGATACGCAGTATTTT
CASSVGRSTDTQYF
>TRBV29-1|many|TRBJ2-7|.
TGCAGCGTCTACTCTCTCGACGAGCAGTACTTC
CSVYSLDEQYF
>TRBV19|many|TRBJ1-1|TRBD1
TGTGCCAGTAGAGAAGGACAAATGACAGGGAATGAAGCTTTCTTT
CASREGQMTGNEAFF
>TRBV11-2|many|TRBJ2-7|.
TGTGCCAGCAGCTCCACCGAGGGTACCGAGCAGTACTTC
CASSSTEGTEQYF
>TRBV7-9|many|TRBJ2-5|.
TGTGCCAGCAGCCCGAGGATAGGGGTCAGGTGGGAGACCCAGTACTTC
CASSPRIGVRWETQYF
>TRBV3-1|few|TRBJ2-3|TRBD2
TGTGCCAGCAGCCGCAAACTAGCGGGGGGGCCGGATACGCAGTATTTT
CASSRKLAGGPDTQYF
>TRBV4-1|.|TRBJ1-1|.
TGCGCCAGCAGCCAAGAGGAATGGGTATGGGGCACTGAAGCTTTCTTT
CASSQEEWVWGTEAFF
>TRBV7-8|many|TRBJ2-3|TRBD2
TGTGCCAGCAGGGGGATAGCGGGGAACACAGATACGCAGTATTTT
CASRGIAGNTDTQYF
>TRBV6-5|many|TRBJ2-7|.
TGTGCCAGCAGTTACATCGGCGAGGGGGAGCAGTACTTC
CASSYIGEGEQYF
>TRBV14|many|TRBJ1-1|.
TGTGCCAGCAGCCCAAACACAGGGTATGAAGCTTTCTTT
CASSPNTGYEAFF
>TRBV9|many|TRBJ2-3|.
TGTGCCAGCAGTTTCACCACAGATACGCAGTATTTT
CASSFTTDTQYF
>TRBV12-3/TRBV12-4|many|TRBJ2-2|.
TGTGCCAGCAGTTTCCGCCTAGTCACCGGGGAGCTGTTTTTT
CASSFRLVTGELFF
>TRBV7-9|few|TRBJ2-4|TRBD2
TGTGCCAGCAGCTTAGATGGACTAGCGGGGGAGCAAGATCGAGCCAAAAACATTCAGTACTTC
CASSLDGLAGEQDRAKNIQYF